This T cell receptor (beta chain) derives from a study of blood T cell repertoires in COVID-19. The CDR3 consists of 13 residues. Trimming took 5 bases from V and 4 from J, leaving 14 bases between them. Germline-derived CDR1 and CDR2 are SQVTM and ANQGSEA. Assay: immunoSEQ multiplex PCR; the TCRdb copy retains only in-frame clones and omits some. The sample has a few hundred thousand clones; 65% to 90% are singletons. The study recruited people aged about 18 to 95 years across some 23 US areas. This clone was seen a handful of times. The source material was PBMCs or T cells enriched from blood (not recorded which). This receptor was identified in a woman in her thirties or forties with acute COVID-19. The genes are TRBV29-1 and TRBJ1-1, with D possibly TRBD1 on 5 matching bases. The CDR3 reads CSVSLGGGTEAFF. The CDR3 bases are TGCAGCGTTTCCCTTGGGGGGGGCACTGAAGCTTTCTTT.